This TCR beta chain was captured in a study of cytomegalovirus exposure and HLA in healthy donors (TCRdb year 2017). As for the study more broadly: An earlier analysis of around 600 of the donors reported 250 to 300 Gb of sequence data and 117 million unique TCR beta sequences from around 200 million T cells. Around 300 gigabases of sequencing data and approximately 85 million unique TCR sequences were included in an early release covering about 620 HLA-typed donors. Of the roughly 430 genotyped donors, about 80% fell in the genetic ancestry cluster associated with self-reported Caucasian donors. The aim of the study was to test whether cataloging public T cell receptors could identify signatures of past pathogen exposure. The T cell repertoires of some 670 subjects were profiled by immunosequencing and related to cytomegalovirus serostatus. Along with the approximately 670-subject first cohort, a separate validation cohort of over a hundred different subjects was used. To predict cytomegalovirus infection status, the study combined high-throughput TCR immunosequencing, statistical association of individual TCRs with disease status, and machine learning. A later analysis re-analyzed previously published TCR beta repertoires from approximately 700 donors and added high-resolution HLA genotyping to study TCR occurrence patterns. Rather than drawing on any new phenotypic data, the later analysis identified candidate immune exposures from TCR beta sequences and the way those sequences occurred across donors. In an earlier analysis of about 590 of the donors, high-throughput TCR beta sequencing was used to judge whether each TCR beta V gene segment behaved as functional or pseudogenic. Donor age, sex, ethnicity and CMV serostatus were compiled together with the repertoire data. Genome-wide SNP genotypes for about 65% of the roughly 670 donors were used in a later genetic analysis, which treated that subset as a discovery cohort. Every discovery cohort repertoire had been produced on one sequencing platform. Both class I and class II loci were covered by HLA typing, at four-digit resolution. Typing coverage differed by locus: A, B, C, DRB1 and DQB1 were typed in about 620-630 donors, DQA1 in roughly 510, DPA1 in 600 to 610, and DPB1 in just under 490. Roughly 5 DR-DQ haplotypes were handled as single units for association and clustering because linkage in the cohort was strong. Among 300 to 500 genotyped donors of the cohort, an average of approximately 240,000 unique TCR beta nucleotide sequences was sequenced per donor, of which 15% to 20% were non-productive. What the study reported, not specific to this receptor: Across donors, most TCR sequences were observed very rarely, whereas some public TCRs were present in many individuals. For the cohort, immune exposure information was limited to CMV serostatus. Presence/absence analyses assumed roughly uniform sequencing depth across donors, an assumption that may not hold. According to a later genetic analysis, donors in an Asian-associated ancestry cluster had fewer N-insertions in productive TCRs than the approximately 700-donor mean. The study gave a list of more than 150 TCR beta chains associated with cytomegalovirus. Correlated functional status among segregating V segments might be attributable to linkage disequilibrium, but an unknown experimental factor could not be ruled out. In both the original and validation cohorts, the classifier was reported to diagnose cytomegalovirus status with high specificity and sensitivity. A few of the identified cytomegalovirus-associated TCR beta chains were confirmed in vitro to be specific for cytomegalovirus antigens. When HLA alleles, especially DR and DQ, strongly co-occurred, TCR associations were difficult to assign to individual alleles. V-gene and J-gene trimming of TCR beta chains was associated with a missense DCLRE1C variant in a later genetic analysis, and the association was replicated in an independent cohort. According to a later analysis, TCR association rates differed among HLA loci, with DRB1 alleles showing the most associated TCRs and HLA-C alleles showing the fewest. A later analysis found that most CMV-associated TCR beta chains appeared HLA-restricted, with HLA associations seemingly driven largely by CMV exposure. Only TCR beta chains were sequenced in this cohort, and the absence of alpha or paired-chain data limited detectable features. Because counts were too low, seventeen rarely observed V segments, including chromosome 9 orphons, were excluded from the earlier analysis of 500 to 700 of the donors. A further reported finding was that TCR beta sequences accurately predicted the HLA-A and HLA-B alleles for most subjects in the first cohort. A later analysis found that HLA-associated TCR beta chains were more clonally expanded and had lower generation probabilities than equally common non-associated chains. Some IMGT-functional V segments, including TRBV6-2 and TRBV6-3, could not be told apart with the 87-base-pair reads, so those segments were excluded. The sequencing pipeline was judged likely to have produced a cluster of highly shared sequence variants as a technical artifact. A later analysis reported that several top co-occurrence clusters appeared linked to parvovirus B19, influenza, CMV and Epstein-Barr virus. The authors suggested that the approach could potentially be extended to other disease states and immunological phenotypes. A later analysis associated 16,951 TCR beta sequences with specific HLA alleles at a false discovery rate of 0.05. Because HLA typing was unavailable for some donors at each locus, only the typed subset was used in association tests. In an earlier analysis of 587 of the donors, most TCR beta V segments appeared in productive rearrangements about 87% or about 30% of the time, broadly matching IMGT annotations.

Library method: the immunoSEQ multiplex PCR assay. The multiplex PCR relied on a mix of 60 forward primers for TCR Vbeta segments and 13 reverse primers for TCR Jbeta segments. The CDR3 region of rearranged TCR beta genes was amplified from genomic DNA with a multiplex PCR assay. The amplified TCR beta libraries were sequenced on the Illumina HiSeq System as 87-base-pair reads. For the original study's pipeline: In a later analysis, tens of millions of unique TCR beta chains were counted across the roughly 670 repertoires, and about 10 million of these chains were shared by at least two donors. To remove PCR and sequencing errors, raw reads were error-corrected and collapsed into unique sequences using a nearest-neighbor algorithm that merged closely related sequences. To assign V, D and J gene segments, CDR3 sequences were aligned to IMGT reference sequences. For a sequence to be retained, a match of at least six nucleotides to both a V gene segment and a J gene segment was required. Rearrangements were classified as productive when the CDR3 lacked stop codons and remained in frame with V and J, and all other rearrangements were classified as non-productive. Following IMGT convention, CDR3 was defined as the stretch from the second conserved V-encoded cysteine to the conserved J-encoded phenylalanine. The earlier analysis of around 640 of the donors excluded sequences that lacked an unambiguous match to a single V gene segment. An earlier analysis of 587 of the donors called V segments functional above 56.7% productive rearrangements and segregating when the between-donor standard deviation exceeded 5%. A statistical classification framework was built for diagnosing cytomegalovirus status from the catalog of TCR beta chain sequences. In a later analysis, V and J genes were assigned by comparing TCR nucleotide sequences against IMGT/GENE-DB human TR gene sequences. In a later analysis, CDR3 sequences and most-parsimonious VDJ recombination scenarios were assigned using the TCRdist pipeline. In a later analysis, each TCR beta chain was defined by its CDR3 amino acid sequence together with its V-gene family, and reads lacking a unique V-gene family were excluded. As a way to deal with suspected cross-contamination and a sequencing artifact, a later analysis dropped nearly 600 nucleotide sequences that were highly shared and had low generation probability. In a later analysis, a clonal expansion index was calculated for each public chain from normalized within-repertoire ranks of inferred template counts. In a later analysis, generation probabilities were computed using a VDJ recombination model fitted to out-of-frame rearrangements, and the results were checked against IGoR. A later analysis scored TCR-TCR, TCR-HLA and TCR-CMV co-occurrence with hypergeometric tests, applying a repertoire-size bias correction to TCR pairs. A later analysis estimated false discovery rates by permuting HLA or CMV assignments 20 times. In a later analysis, co-occurring TCRs were grouped using DBSCAN, and TCRdist sequence similarity was added for clustering within HLA-allele-positive subsets. Repertoires with fewer than 30,000 or more than 120,000 public chains were left out of co-occurrence clustering, as were five repertoires with anomalous nucleotide sharing. TCRdb stores this immuneACCESS table with in-frame sequences only. Part of the clones is absent; in the studies checked, under half of the shortfall reflects unresolved V genes, and no reason is known for the rest. V and J calls plus clone size are reproduced from that table; the DNA served to infer D and trimming. The sample has around 99,000 clones on record, approximately 76% of them singletons. Of the sample, about 2% is held by the ten largest clones.

As concerns this clone: Its antigen is unknown. No per-base quality is available; no much larger clone lies one base away. This CDR3 is also generated by other DNA sequences in the sample.

The CDR3, cysteine through phenylalanine, is 15 amino acids long. The read is trimmed to its CDR3 DNA, 45 bases read in frame from base 1. Trimming at the junction amounts to 1 base on V and 3 bases on J, and the germline ends lie 13 bases apart. CDR1 and CDR2 are drawn from the germline V gene: SGHVS, FQNEAQ. The cohort was made up of 500 to 800 healthy bone marrow donors. At the time of sampling, every cohort member was nominally healthy, though immune exposures that went unrecorded were likely present. The donor was CMV seronegative and was included in the group of hundreds of seronegative cohort members. Each donor provided a peripheral blood sample, and peripheral blood mononuclear cells were used for TCR beta sequencing. The Qiagen DNeasy Blood Extraction Kit was used to extract genomic DNA from the blood cell samples.

The chain is made from TRBV7-8 and TRBJ2-7; the best D guess is TRBD1, with 5 bases matching. Material for sequencing was PBMCs. The receptor's source is a man between 18 and 29 years old in good health and CMV-seronegative. The DNA sequence is given as TGTGCCAGCAGCTTAGGTGGGGCTACCCTCTACGAGCAGTACTTC. It is translated as CASSLGGATLYEQYF.